Sequencing of this T cell receptor (beta chain) was carried out in a study of shared clonotypes between healthy human individuals (dated by TCRdb to 2018 to 2021). Regarding the research as a whole: The cohort comprised a couple of women and a few men aged 18 to 49 years. For each donor, three plates each were used for CD4 naive and CD4 memory, two plates were used for CD8 naive, and one plate was used for CD8 memory. To estimate repertoire size and how much clonotype sharing occurs between individuals, the study deeply sequenced the blood TCR repertoires of 5 or 6 healthy adults. Different laboratories and diverse techniques were used to prepare libraries and sequence TCR repertoires, to increase sequencing depth and limit assay-specific biases. Between about 0.8 and 9 billion PBMCs per donor were obtained by leukapheresis. The full study reports these points: Pairwise subsampling led to the expectation that sequencing depth would affect the degree of clonotype sharing among donors. Incomplete sequencing was indicated by rarefaction of sorted-subset datasets, despite the large sequencing depth. Higher generation probabilities were observed for clonotypes shared by all four sorted-subset donors than for non-shared clonotypes. Sharing across a few donors was observed for about 5% of naive CD4, less than 4% of naive CD8, around 2.5% of memory CD4, and around 0.42% of memory CD8 clonotypes. Because the study included only a small number of donors, the genetic and exposure-history diversity represented was limited. Sampling was restricted to blood, and TCR repertoires in tissues likely differ from the TCR repertoires found in blood. Naive subsets generally had larger estimated clonotype richness than memory subsets did.

Using the deep immunoSEQ assay, multiplex PCR amplified TCR CDR3 regions from genomic DNA. Extracted genomic DNA from each cell subset was spread evenly across all wells of several immunoSEQ 96-well plates, with each plate serving as a replicate. Each replicate PCR for sorted subsets received about 210 ng genomic DNA, equal to 28,000 or so T cell genomes. Purified libraries were quantified with a Qubit 3.0 fluorometer, sized on a Bioanalyzer 2100, and re-quantified with the KAPA Library Quantification kit. A separate single-read 150-cycle Illumina NextSeq 550 flow cell was used to sequence each immunoSEQ 96-well plate. As for how the authors treated the data: The immunoSEQ output contained only junctional sequences without quality scores, so filtering could not match that applied to full-length reads. To assign V/J genes and CDR3, sequences were annotated using PyIR, a Python wrapper for IgBLAST v1.9, with IMGT germline references. Reads were filtered out if the reads had weak V/J assignments (E-value above 1e-6), no CDR3, stop codons, out-of-frame junctions, or ambiguous translated residues. V3J clonotypes were defined as sequences sharing an identical inferred V gene, J gene, and CDR3 amino acid sequence. Percentage overlap between repertoires was computed as shared unique clonotypes divided by the size of the smaller repertoire. Richness of each repertoire was evaluated using RTK rarefaction, the Chao1 estimator, and Recon v2.1 estimates of unobserved clonotypes. Generation probabilities for all TCRbeta clonotypes obtained by the gDNA method from a handful of donors were computed using OLGA. TCRdb retrieved this table from immuneACCESS and kept in-frame rearrangements only. Not all clones are present; in checked studies, unresolved V genes account for under half, and no reason is known for the remainder. The V and J calls and clone size were taken over from that table, and D and trimming were inferred from the DNA. Within this sample are fewer than 400,000 clones, with around 72% of them counted one time only. The top ten clonotypes cover about a tenth of the sample.

The CDR3 holds 14 amino acids from the cysteine to the phenylalanine. Only CDR3 DNA is held: 42 bases, read in frame from base 1. A distance of 11 bases separates the germline ends of V and J, which lose 0 bases and 8 bases respectively. The germline V gene (reference sequence) gives CDR1 as SGHNT and CDR2 as YYREEE. Healthy HIV-negative adults with no recently reported acute infections or vaccinations were included as donors. Every donor was a Caucasian adult residing in Nashville, Tennessee, USA. Magnetic negative selection was used to enrich CD4+ T cells, after which naive cells were positively selected on CD45RA and the negative fraction became the memory subset. Blood was collected by leukapheresis, and PBMCs were isolated by Ficoll-Histopaque density gradient centrifugation and then cryopreserved in liquid nitrogen vapor phase. Analytical flow cytometry was used to check the purity and quantity of each magnetically sorted T cell population. Each sorted fraction had its genomic DNA isolated and then quantified by UV absorbance on a Nanodrop 2000c.

Concerning this clone: Its antigen is currently not known. No base quality values were provided; no much bigger clone lies one nucleotide off.

The V and J segments used are TRBV5-4 and TRBJ1-4; too little of a D gene remains to name it. Sample: memory CD4+ T cells sorted from blood. The meaning of the sample's cell subset or site label: CD45RA-negative fraction. The TCR originated in a man aged 30 to 45 in good health. The CDR3 amino acid sequence is: CASSLAGVDEKLFF. In nucleotides, the sequence is TGTGCCAGCAGCTTGGCCGGGGTAGACGAAAAACTGTTTTTT.